This paragraph covers one T cell receptor beta chain sequence. Genes here carry mouse names. The CDR3 end lies 4 residues beyond the end of the read and is filled in from the germline J gene. Following RNA extraction, reverse transcription yielded cDNA that acted as the sequencing template. Using immunoSEQ multiplex PCR, the repertoire was profiled, and TCRdb retains in-frame clones only, with some absent. The sample lists around 290,000 clones, none appearing once, the ten largest making up around 1.2%. This record belongs to a study of CD8+ T cells in alopecia areata. Germline-derived CDR1 and CDR2 are MSHET and SYDVDS. The V end was cut by 7 bases, the J end by 4 bases, with 13 bases between. The CDR3 has 13 amino acids. Separation of pooled cutaneous lymph node cells was by sorting with CD4, CD8alpha, NKG2D, NKG2ACE and other markers.

V and J are TRBV29 and TRBJ1-2; D is perhaps TRBD1 (6 bases). The sequence derives from a C3H/HeJ mouse with alopecia areata. The strain's MHC haplotype is H2-k. Input material: CD4+ T cells sorted from a lymph node. The CDR3 loop is CASTRGAVSDYTF. CDR3 DNA, as far as it was read: TGTGCTAGCACGCGGGGGGCGGTCTCC. The full variable domain, completed using reference TRBV29 and TRBJ1-2, is DMKVTQMPRYLIKRMGENVLLECGQDMSHETMYWYRQDPGLGLQLIYISYDVDSNSEGDIPKGYRVSRKKREHFSLILDSAKTNQTSVYFCASTRGAVSDYTFGSGTRLLVI.